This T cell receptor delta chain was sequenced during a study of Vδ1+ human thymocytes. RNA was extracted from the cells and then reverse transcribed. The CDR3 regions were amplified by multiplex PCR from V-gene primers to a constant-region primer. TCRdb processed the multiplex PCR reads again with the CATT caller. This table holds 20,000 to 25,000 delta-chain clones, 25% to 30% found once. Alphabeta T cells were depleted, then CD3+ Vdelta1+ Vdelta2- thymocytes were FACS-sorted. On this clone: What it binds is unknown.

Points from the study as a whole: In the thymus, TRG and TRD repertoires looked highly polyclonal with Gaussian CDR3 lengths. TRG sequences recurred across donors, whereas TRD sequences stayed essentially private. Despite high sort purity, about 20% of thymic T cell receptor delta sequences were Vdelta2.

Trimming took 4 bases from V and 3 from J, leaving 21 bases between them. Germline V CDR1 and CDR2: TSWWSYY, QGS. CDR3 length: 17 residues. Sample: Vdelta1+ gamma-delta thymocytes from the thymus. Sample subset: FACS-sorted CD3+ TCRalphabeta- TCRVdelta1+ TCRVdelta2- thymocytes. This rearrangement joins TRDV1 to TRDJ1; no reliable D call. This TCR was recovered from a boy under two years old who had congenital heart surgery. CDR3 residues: CALGVRRGRGYADKLIF. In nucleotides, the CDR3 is TGTGCTCTTGGGGTCCGCAGGGGTCGCGGGTACGCCGATAAACTCATCTTT.